One sample yielded the 15 T cell receptor beta chains listed below, sequenced in a study of blood T cells in healthy people across ages (dated by TCRdb to the mid-2010s). Libraries came from 5' RACE. The sequencer listed for this sample is Illumina HiSeq 2500. The second PCR ran for about 6 to 12 cycles and used a J-beta primer mix along with a sample-barcoded 5' primer. Starting from the raw public reads, TCRdb applied fastp trimming at Q25, assembled clones with MiXCR and retained in-frame beta chains. Here each entry gathers all rows of one CDR3 protein and keeps the most common genes and DNA. In all, the sample holds 1.4 million to 1.5 million distinct CDR3 sequences, and approximately 40% of those were seen once. The ten largest make up 7% to 9.5% of the sample. The sequenced sample consisted of blood. The source is a woman aged 18-29 years in good health.

V gene TRBV7-2 combines with J gene TRBJ2-3; the match to TRBD2 covers 9 bases. CDR3 length: 18 amino acids. From germline, CDR1 is SGHTA and CDR2 FQGNSA. V shed 7 bases, J shed 0 bases, and the junction held 14 bases outside the gene matches. CDR3 in DNA: TGTGCCAGCAACTCCCCTATTTCTAGCGGGATGAGCACAGATACGCAGTATTTT. Encoded protein: CASNSPISSGMSTDTQYF.

Details on this clonotype: At one end, the junction sequence differs from germline, possibly due to a read error. The chain employs TRBV24-1 and TRBJ2-1, with D possibly TRBD2 on 5 matching bases. CDR3 length: 13 residues. The germline gives CDR1 KGHDR, CDR2 SFDVKD. The CDR3 nucleotides read TGTGCCACTAGTGACTCAGGACGCGGGGAGCAGTTCTTC. Protein: CATSDSGRGEQFF.

A note on this clonotype: Sequence at one end of the junction differs from germline and may be a read error. The chain couples TRBV2 to TRBJ2-3, with 8 bases fitting TRBD1. Germline assignment: CDR1 SNHLY and CDR2 FYNNEI. The CDR3 is made up of 14 amino acids. CDR3 bases: TGTACCAGCAGTGGACAGGGCCGCACAGATACGCAGTATTTT. It yields the protein CTSSGQGRTDTQYF. Looking up the rest from reference TRBV2 and TRBJ2-3 gives the full variable domain: EPEVTQTPSHQVTQMGQEVILRCVPISNHLYFYWYRQILGQKVEFLVSFYNNEISEKSEIFDDQFSVERPDGSNFTLKIRSTKLEDSAMYFCTSSGQGRTDTQYFGPGTRLTVL.

The chain has TRBV10-3 and TRBJ2-5; TRBD2 might be the D (5 bases). The closer fit of TRBJ2-7 to the DNA end suggests the J call may be wrong. This CDR3 region has 13 residues. The germline V gene has CDR1 ENHRY and CDR2 SYGVKD. The CDR3 nucleotides are TGTGCCATCAGTGACTCCGAGGGTGGCGAGCAGTACTTC. Amino acids: CAISDSEGGEQYF.

This chain connects TRBV20-1 to TRBJ1-2; 9 positions match TRBD1. Germline CDR1 reads DFQATT; CDR2 reads SNEGSKA (reference sequence). CDR3 size: 13 residues. Losses at the gene ends were 6 bases for V and 6 bases for J; bases not matched to a gene: 8. DNA of the CDR3: TGCAGTGCCCGTCCCGGGACAGGGAATGGCTACACCTTC. Protein sequence: CSARPGTGNGYTF.

This chain joins TRBV7-2 and TRBJ2-3, with D tentatively TRBD1 or TRBD2 (6 bases each). V was trimmed by 6 bases and J by 3 bases, leaving 16 bases between them. Germline CDR1 and CDR2: SGHTA and FQGNSA. This CDR3 has 15 amino acids. The CDR3 loop reads CASRILGGPTDTQYF. For the CDR3, the DNA is TGTGCCAGCAGAATCTTAGGGGGGCCTACAGATACGCAGTATTTT.

The chain joins TRBV10-3 to TRBJ1-2; 8 positions match TRBD1. Germline V CDR1 and CDR2: ENHRY, SYGVKD. This CDR3 region has 15 residues. V dropped 6 bases and J dropped 4; count of bases not matched to a gene: 10. CDR3 DNA: TGTGCCATCAGCGAGACAGGGGAGCAGGGCTATGGCTACACCTTC. Its translation is CAISETGEQGYGYTF.

This clonotype was detected a few times. The genes are TRBV28 and TRBJ2-1; D ambiguous. CDR1 and CDR2 (germline): MDHEN, SYDVKM. CDR3 size: 13 residues. V lost 5 bases to trimming and J lost 8 bases, with 13 bases between them. This CDR3 is CASSAVAPYEQFF. CDR3 nucleotides: TGTGCCAGCAGTGCAGTGGCGCCCTATGAGCAGTTCTTC. Full variable domain (rest looked up from reference TRBV28 and TRBJ2-1): DVKVTQSSRYLVKRTGEKVFLECVQDMDHENMFWYRQDPGLGLRLIYFSYDVKMKEKGDIPEGYSVSREKKERFSLILESASTNQTSMYLCASSAVAPYEQFFGPGTRLTVL.

This clonotype was detected ten times or more. The chain joins TRBV20-1 to TRBJ1-6; perhaps TRBD1 as D (5 bases). From germline, CDR1 is DFQATT and CDR2 SNEGSKA (reference sequence). The CDR3 contains 12 residues. Trimming left V 3 bases short and J 6 bases short, with 6 bases between. CDR3 in DNA: TGCAGTGCTAGGGGGGTTAATTCACCCCTCCACTTT. It specifies CSARGVNSPLHF.

This chain connects TRBV10-3 to TRBJ2-7; 7 bases line up with TRBD1. The CDR3 runs to 12 residues. CDR1 is ENHRY, CDR2 SYGVKD, per germline. V dropped 6 bases and J dropped 6; count of bases not matched to a gene: 5. CDR3 DNA: TGTGCCATCAGCCGACAGGGACCCGAGCAGTACTTC. Its translation is CAISRQGPEQYF.

Only a few counts were recorded for this clonotype. DNA of the CDR3: TGTGCCAGCAGGTCCTCCTGGGGCGAGCAGTACTTC. Its translation: CASRSSWGEQYF. This chain uses TRBV2 with TRBJ2-7; no clear D. This CDR3 is built from 12 residues. Germline V gene data show CDR1 as SNHLY and CDR2 as FYNNEI. The V end was cut by 6 bases, the J end by 6 bases, with 12 bases between.

The sample holds a few counts of this clonotype. The chain uses TRBV29-1 and TRBJ2-5, with D possibly being TRBD2 (5 bases). The V gene lost 3 bases and the J gene lost 13 bases, with 15 bases spanning the gap. Germline CDR1 reads SQVTM; CDR2 reads ANQGSEA. There are 11 residues in the CDR3. The CDR3 DNA is TGCAGCGTTGAGAGGGCTGGAGCTCCGTACTTC. The encoded protein is CSVERAGAPYF.

This clonotype has just one count. The J gene is TRBJ2-3, the V gene TRBV14; TRBD2 is a possible D gene (6 bases). The CDR3 sequence is 14 residues long. Trimming shortened V by 4 bases and J by 3 bases, and 11 bases separated the two germline ends. CDR1 is SGHDN and CDR2 is FVKESK in the germline V gene. The CDR3: CASSRISGTDTQYF. As DNA, the CDR3 is TGTGCCAGCAGCCGGATAAGCGGGACAGATACGCAGTATTTT.

This CDR3 is CASSFGGSDGYTF. The CDR3, as DNA: TGCGCCAGCAGTTTCGGGGGCTCGGATGGCTACACCTTC. The chain recombines TRBV5-1 with TRBJ1-2; D might be TRBD1 (6 bases). Between the trimmed V and J ends, which lost 5 bases and 6 bases, there was a span of 14 bases. The CDR3 is made up of 13 amino acids. Germline V lookup: CDR1 SGHRS, CDR2 YFSETQ.

The J gene is TRBJ2-7, the V gene TRBV6-6, with D perhaps matching TRBD2 (6 bases). This CDR3 has 13 amino acids. CDR1 is MNHNY and CDR2 is SVGAGI in the germline V gene (reference sequence). Trimming removed 7 bases from V and 4 bases from J, with 14 bases in between. The CDR3 bases are TGTGCCAGCACCTCGGACGGGAGATACGAGCAGTACTTC. Its translation: CASTSDGRYEQYF.